The next 25 T cell receptor beta chains were all read from a single sample in a study of blood T cell repertoires in COVID-19. The protocol was immunoSEQ multiplex PCR, while the TCRdb copy is restricted to in-frame clones and leaves out a portion. The table lists 180,000 or so clones, roughly 84% of them singletons, with over 10% in the top ten. The sequenced sample was PBMCs or T cells enriched from blood (not recorded which). These receptors were taken from a woman aged 60-75 years who had recovered from COVID-19.

The rearrangement links TRBV9 to TRBJ2-1, with 9 bases identical to TRBD1. Germline V lookup: CDR1 SGDLS, CDR2 YYNGEE. There are 14 residues in the CDR3. J was trimmed by 7 bases and V by 0 bases; bases with no gene match: 2. The CDR3 here is CASSVAGTGNEQFF. CDR3 sequence (DNA): TGTGCCAGCAGCGTAGCGGGGACAGGGAATGAGCAGTTCTTC.

This chain joins TRBV5-1 and TRBJ2-3; 9 bases map to TRBD2. Looked up from germline, CDR1 is SGHRS and CDR2 is YFSETQ. CDR3 size: 15 residues. Germline trimming cut 0 bases from V and 7 bases from J; bases unmatched to any gene: 6. CDR3 nucleotide sequence: TGCGCCAGCAGCTTGGGCGGGGGGGCCATTAATACGCAGTATTTT. Encoded protein: CASSLGGGAINTQYF.

This clone was counted a few times. The gene calls are TRBV29-1 and TRBJ2-2; 9 bases line up with TRBD2. The CDR3 is 16 amino acids. Germline V gene lookup returns CDR1 SQVTM and CDR2 ANQGSEA. After removal of 7 bases from V and 5 bases from J, the junction contained 14 bases not matched to a gene. CDR3 sequence reads: CSAQGGGRAGTGELFF. In DNA, the CDR3 is TGCAGCGCCCAAGGCGGCGGGAGGGCCGGGACCGGGGAGCTGTTTTTT.

This clone has a handful of counts. The V and J genes are TRBV2 and TRBJ2-5; TRBD1 agrees at 10 bases. Germline V gives CDR1 SNHLY, CDR2 FYNNEI. The CDR3 is 14 residues long. With 7 bases clipped from V and 4 bases from J, the junction kept 6 bases outside the gene matches. The CDR3 DNA sequence: TGTGCCAGCACTCCCGACAGGGGGCGAGAGACCCAGTACTTC. Its protein is CASTPDRGRETQYF. Using reference TRBV2 and TRBJ2-5 for the parts outside the CDR3, the full variable domain is EPEVTQTPSHQVTQMGQEVILRCVPISNHLYFYWYRQILGQKVEFLVSFYNNEISEKSEIFDDQFSVERPDGSNFTLKIRSTKLEDSAMYFCASTPDRGRETQYFGPGTRLLVL.

This clone has just one count. The chain combines TRBV7-3 with TRBJ2-2; D is possibly TRBD2 (5 bases). CDR3 length: 17 residues. The germline gives CDR1 SGHTA, CDR2 FQGTGA. V shed 5 bases and J shed 4 bases, with 20 bases lying between them. The CDR3 sequence: CASSPRTRGAVTGELFF. The CDR3 DNA reads TGTGCCAGCAGCCCCCGGACCCGGGGAGCGGTCACCGGGGAGCTGTTTTTT. Filled out from reference TRBV7-3 and TRBJ2-2, the complete variable domain reads GAGVSQTPSNKVTEKGKYVELRCDPISGHTALYWYRQSLGQGPEFLIYFQGTGAADDSGLPNDRFFAVRPEGSVSTLKIQRTERGDSAVYLCASSPRTRGAVTGELFFGEGSRLTVL.

The chain is built from TRBV5-1 and TRBJ1-2; D gene unclear. The CDR3 sequence is 14 residues long. Germline CDR1 reads SGHRS; CDR2 reads YFSETQ. Trimming stripped 0 bases from V and 3 bases from J, with 9 bases between. In nucleotides, the CDR3 is TGCGCCAGCAGCTTGGCGCTCGGTTACTATGGCTACACCTTC. Amino acids: CASSLALGYYGYTF.

The V call is TRBV5-6, the J call TRBJ2-2, with 13 bases identical to TRBD2. V dropped 0 bases and J dropped 3; count of bases not matched to a gene: 5. Germline V gene data show CDR1 as SGHDT and CDR2 as YYEEEE. The CDR3 covers 18 residues. In nucleotides, the CDR3 is TGTGCCAGCAGCTTGGCGACTAGCGGGAGGCCGGACACCGGGGAGCTGTTTTTT. This codes for CASSLATSGRPDTGELFF.

The rearrangement uses TRBV2 and TRBJ1-5, with 9 bases lining up with TRBD1. CDR1 and CDR2 from the germline V gene are SNHLY and FYNNEI. V was clipped by 7 bases and J by 6 bases; unmatched bases: 7. CDR3 length equals 14 residues. This CDR3 reads CASIPGQGGQPQHF. The DNA of the CDR3 is TGTGCCAGCATTCCGGGACAGGGTGGTCAGCCCCAGCATTTT.

This chain links TRBV27 with TRBJ1-3; D might be TRBD1 (5 bases). The CDR3 is made up of 14 amino acids. V was cut by 3 bases and J by 4 bases, with 10 bases left in between. The V gene's germline CDR1 is MNHEY and CDR2 SMNVEV (reference sequence). CDR3 in DNA: TGTGCCAGCAGTTTTGTTGGGGCCGGAAACACCATATATTTT. Its translation: CASSFVGAGNTIYF.

V usage is TRBV9 and J usage is TRBJ2-3; possible D gene TRBD2, 5 bases. The CDR3 sequence is 13 residues long. The germline V gene has CDR1 SGDLS and CDR2 YYNGEE. V lost 4 bases, J lost 6 bases, and 12 bases lay in between. CDR3 sequence (DNA): TGTGCCAGCAGCCGGGGTCTGTCGGATACGCAGTATTTT. This encodes CASSRGLSDTQYF.

The chain's CDR3 is CASSPLPSAREQFF. The CDR3 DNA sequence: TGTGCCAGCAGTCCACTACCTAGTGCCCGGGAGCAGTTCTTC. The V gene is TRBV27, the J gene TRBJ2-1; D gene ambiguous. V lost 5 bases and J lost 10, with 18 bases in between. CDR1 is MNHEY, CDR2 SMNVEV, per germline (reference sequence). This CDR3 has 14 residues.

The CDR3, as DNA: TGTGCCAGCAGTTCAACCTTTAGGCGTGGGGGGGGACCTGAAGCTTTCTTT. Encoded protein: CASSSTFRRGGGPEAFF. J is TRBJ1-1 and V is TRBV27, with D tentatively TRBD1 (5 bases). In germline, CDR1 is MNHEY, CDR2 SMNVEV (reference sequence). The V gene lost 4 bases and the J gene lost 6 bases, with 24 bases spanning the gap. CDR3 size: 17 residues.

DNA for the CDR3: TGTGCCAGCAGCCCACAAGATGCAGGGGGCGATGAAAAACTGTTTTTT. This codes for CASSPQDAGGDEKLFF. The chain joins TRBV11-2 to TRBJ1-4, with 8 positions matching TRBD1. Germline-derived CDR1 and CDR2 are SGHAT and FQNNGV. J lost 6 bases, V lost 5 bases, and 11 bases had no gene match. This CDR3 comprises 16 residues.

The CDR3 region is CASSPTEGPGAFF. The CDR3 coding sequence is TGTGCCAGCAGCCCGACGGAGGGCCCGGGAGCTTTCTTT. The chain has TRBV7-9 and TRBJ1-1; D remains ambiguous. Germline V gene sequence: CDR1 SEHNR, CDR2 FQNEAQ (reference sequence). V lost 5 bases to trimming and J lost 10 bases, with 17 bases between them. The CDR3 extends over 13 amino acids.

The rearrangement links TRBV6-2 or TRBV6-3 to TRBJ2-3; 14 bases match TRBD2. CDR1 MNHEY and CDR2 SVGEGT come from the germline V gene. Germline trimming cut 1 base from V and 4 bases from J; bases unmatched to any gene: 4. This CDR3 has 17 amino acids. The CDR3 loop reads CASSYFTTSGRADTQYF. As DNA, the CDR3 is TGTGCCAGCAGTTACTTCACGACTAGCGGGAGGGCAGATACGCAGTATTTT.

The chain employs TRBV7-9 and TRBJ1-5; D might be TRBD1 (6 bases). Looked up from germline, CDR1 is SEHNR and CDR2 is FQNEAQ (reference sequence). The ends were cut back, 5 bases at V and 6 bases at J, with 14 bases in the middle. This CDR3 comprises 14 residues. The CDR3 loop is CASSQSGVGQPQHF. The CDR3 coding sequence is TGTGCCAGCAGCCAGTCAGGGGTGGGTCAGCCCCAGCATTTT.

This chain uses TRBV5-6 with TRBJ1-2; tentatively, D is TRBD1 (6 bases). The V end lost 1 base, the J end lost 4 bases, and 11 bases lay between the germline ends. CDR3 length equals 14 residues. The germline CDR1 and CDR2 sequences are SGHDT and YYEEEE. The CDR3 is CASSLSGVFYGYTF. CDR3 nucleotide sequence: TGTGCCAGCAGCTTGTCAGGGGTTTTCTATGGCTACACCTTC.

The genes are TRBV5-5 and TRBJ1-2, with 7 positions matching TRBD1. J was trimmed by 4 bases and V by 4 bases; bases with no gene match: 13. This CDR3 contains 16 residues. In germline, CDR1 is SGHKS, CDR2 YYEKEE (reference sequence). The CDR3 spells CASSTATGTVIYGYTF. In DNA form, the CDR3 reads TGTGCCAGCAGCACAGCGACCGGGACAGTGATCTATGGCTACACCTTC. The full variable domain, its missing parts supplied by reference TRBV5-5 and TRBJ1-2, is DAGVTQSPTHLIKTRGQQVTLRCSPISGHKSVSWYQQVLGQGPQFIFQYYEKEERGRGNFPDRFSARQFPNYSSELNVNALLLGDSALYLCASSTATGTVIYGYTFGSGTRLTVV.

Ten or more counts support this clone. This sequence joins TRBV30 and TRBJ1-2, with D possibly being TRBD1 (6 bases). Between the trimmed V and J ends, which lost 3 bases and 5 bases, there was a span of 16 bases. Germline V gene sequence: CDR1 GTSNPN, CDR2 SVGIG (reference sequence). The CDR3 loop spans 14 amino acids. CDR3 sequence reads: CAWRRSGVFYGYTF. The CDR3 nucleotides read TGTGCCTGGAGGCGGTCAGGGGTATTTTATGGCTACACCTTC.

The chain links TRBV6-1 to TRBJ1-4, with TRBD1 matching 8 bases. CDR1 is MNHNS and CDR2 is SASEGT in the germline V gene. Unmatched junction bases numbered 15, after V lost 2 bases and J lost 10 bases. This CDR3 contains 17 residues. CDR3 sequence (DNA): TGTGCCAGCAGTGAAAGGACCGCTGGGACAGGTTTCGGAAAACTGTTTTTT. Encoded protein: CASSERTAGTGFGKLFF.

The chain couples TRBV3-1 (or the pseudogene TRBV3-2) to TRBJ2-1, with D hard to call. The ends were cut back, 1 base at V and 0 bases at J, with 10 bases in the middle. The CDR3 totals 16 residues. Germline V gene lookup returns CDR1 LGHDT and CDR2 YNNKEL (reference sequence). The chain's CDR3 is CASSQAGGVSYNEQFF. CDR3 DNA sequence: TGTGCCAGCAGCCAAGCCGGCGGTGTCTCCTACAATGAGCAGTTCTTC.

The chain couples TRBV28 to TRBJ2-2; no clear D. The CDR3 covers 15 residues. Germline V gives CDR1 MDHEN, CDR2 SYDVKM. V dropped 3 bases and J dropped 3 bases, with 11 bases sitting between them. The CDR3 is CASSFGLSYTGELFF. The DNA of the CDR3 is TGTGCCAGCAGTTTCGGGTTATCCTACACCGGGGAGCTGTTTTTT.

The V call is TRBV6-5, the J call TRBJ2-2, with D possibly TRBD2 on 5 matching bases. The CDR3 spans 15 residues. Trimming left V 4 bases short and J 2 bases short, with 11 bases between. Germline V gene lookup returns CDR1 MNHEY and CDR2 SVGAGI. For the CDR3, the DNA is TGTGCCAGCAGTTTGTTCGGGGATAACACCGGGGAGCTGTTTTTT. Translated, it gives CASSLFGDNTGELFF.

The J gene is TRBJ1-3, the V gene TRBV6-6, with D unresolved. Germline V gives CDR1 MNHNY, CDR2 SVGAGI (reference sequence). The CDR3 covers 14 residues. V lost 8 bases, J lost 1 base, and 12 bases lay in between. The CDR3 DNA is TGTGCCAGCCTCGGAACAGAGTCTGGAAACACCATATATTTT. This codes for CASLGTESGNTIYF.

The chain has TRBV29-1 and TRBJ2-1; no reliable D call. The CDR3 consists of 11 residues. With 5 bases removed from V and 4 bases from J, the gap between germline ends came to 6 bases. The germline V gene has CDR1 SQVTM and CDR2 ANQGSEA. DNA for the CDR3: TGCAGCGTTACCGGGTACAATGAGCAGTTCTTC. Encoded protein: CSVTGYNEQFF.